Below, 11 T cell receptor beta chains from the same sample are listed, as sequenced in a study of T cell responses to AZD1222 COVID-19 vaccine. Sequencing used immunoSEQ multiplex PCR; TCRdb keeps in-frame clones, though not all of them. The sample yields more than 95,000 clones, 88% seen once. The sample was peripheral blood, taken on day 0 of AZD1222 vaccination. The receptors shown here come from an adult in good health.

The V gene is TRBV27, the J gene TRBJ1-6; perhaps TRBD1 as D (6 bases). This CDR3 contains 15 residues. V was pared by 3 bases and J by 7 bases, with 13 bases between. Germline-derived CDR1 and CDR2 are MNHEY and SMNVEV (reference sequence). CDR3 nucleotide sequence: TGTGCCAGCAGTTTGGGGGCGGGGACGAATTCACCCCTCCACTTT. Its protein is CASSLGAGTNSPLHF.

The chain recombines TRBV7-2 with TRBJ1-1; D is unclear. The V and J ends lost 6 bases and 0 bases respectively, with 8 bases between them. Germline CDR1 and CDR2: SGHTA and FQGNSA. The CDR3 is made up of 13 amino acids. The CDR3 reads CASSPGMNTEAFF. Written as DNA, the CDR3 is TGTGCCAGCAGTCCAGGCATGAACACTGAAGCTTTCTTT.

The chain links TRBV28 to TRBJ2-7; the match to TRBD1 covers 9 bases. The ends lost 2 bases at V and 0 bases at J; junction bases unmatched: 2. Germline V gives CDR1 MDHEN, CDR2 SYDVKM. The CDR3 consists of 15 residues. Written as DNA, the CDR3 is TGTGCCAGCAGTTTAGGACAGGGGTTCTCCTACGAGCAGTACTTC. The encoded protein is CASSLGQGFSYEQYF. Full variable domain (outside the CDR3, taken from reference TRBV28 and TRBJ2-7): DVKVTQSSRYLVKRTGEKVFLECVQDMDHENMFWYRQDPGLGLRLIYFSYDVKMKEKGDIPEGYSVSREKKERFSLILESASTNQTSMYLCASSLGQGFSYEQYFGPGTRLTVT.

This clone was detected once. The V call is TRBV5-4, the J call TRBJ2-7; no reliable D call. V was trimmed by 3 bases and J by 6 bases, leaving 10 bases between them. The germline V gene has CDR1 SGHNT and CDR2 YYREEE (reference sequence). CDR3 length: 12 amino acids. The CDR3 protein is CASSSAPSEQYF. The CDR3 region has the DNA TGTGCCAGCAGCTCGGCCCCTAGCGAGCAGTACTTC.

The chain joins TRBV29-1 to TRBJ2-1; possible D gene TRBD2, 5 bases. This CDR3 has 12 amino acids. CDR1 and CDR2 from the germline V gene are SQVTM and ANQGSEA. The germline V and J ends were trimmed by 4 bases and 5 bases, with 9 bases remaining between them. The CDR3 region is CSVAPGNNEQFF. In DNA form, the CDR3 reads TGCAGCGTTGCGCCCGGGAACAATGAGCAGTTCTTC.

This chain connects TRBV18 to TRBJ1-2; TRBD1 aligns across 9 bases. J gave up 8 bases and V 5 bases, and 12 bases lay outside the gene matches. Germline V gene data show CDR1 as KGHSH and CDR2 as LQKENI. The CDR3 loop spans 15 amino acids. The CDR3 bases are TGTGCCAGCTCATCCAAGGGACAGGGATGGGGAGGCTACACCTTC. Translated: CASSSKGQGWGGYTF. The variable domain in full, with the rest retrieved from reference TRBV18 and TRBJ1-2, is NAGVMQNPRHLVRRRGQEARLRCSPMKGHSHVYWYRQLPEEGLKFMVYLQKENIIDESGMPKERFSAEFPKEGPSILRIQQVVRGDSAAYFCASSSKGQGWGGYTFGSGTRLTVV.

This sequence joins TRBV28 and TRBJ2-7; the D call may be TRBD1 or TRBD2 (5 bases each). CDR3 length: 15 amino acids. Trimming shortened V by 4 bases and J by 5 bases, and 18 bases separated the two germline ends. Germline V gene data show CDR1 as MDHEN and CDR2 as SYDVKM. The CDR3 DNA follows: TGTGCCAGCAGTTCGGAACCCCGAGTGGGGGACGAGCAGTACTTC. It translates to CASSSEPRVGDEQYF.

The CDR3: CASSLGSPGGSYEQYF. The CDR3 nucleotides read TGTGCCAGCAGCTTAGGGAGTCCAGGGGGCTCCTACGAGCAGTACTTC. This chain uses TRBV13 with TRBJ2-7; 7 positions agree with TRBD1. Per germline, CDR1 PRHDT and CDR2 FYEKMQ (reference sequence). Trimming cost V 0 bases and J 0 bases; bases outside gene matches: 5. This CDR3 contains 16 residues.

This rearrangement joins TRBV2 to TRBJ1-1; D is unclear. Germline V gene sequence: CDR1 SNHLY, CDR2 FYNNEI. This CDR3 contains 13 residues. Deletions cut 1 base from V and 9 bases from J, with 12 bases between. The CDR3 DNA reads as TGTGCCAGCAGTGAAGGGTGGGCAGGAAAAGCTTTCTTT. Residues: CASSEGWAGKAFF.

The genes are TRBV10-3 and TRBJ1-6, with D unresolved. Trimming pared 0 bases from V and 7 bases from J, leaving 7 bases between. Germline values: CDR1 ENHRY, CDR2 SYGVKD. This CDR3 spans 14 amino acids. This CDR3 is CAISESYPNSPLHF. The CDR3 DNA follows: TGTGCCATCAGTGAGTCGTATCCCAATTCACCCCTCCACTTT.

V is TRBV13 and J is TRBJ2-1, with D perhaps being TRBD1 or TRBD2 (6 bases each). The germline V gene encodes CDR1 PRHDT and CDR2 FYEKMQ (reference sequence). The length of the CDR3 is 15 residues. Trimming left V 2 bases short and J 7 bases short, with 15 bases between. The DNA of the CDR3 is TGTGCCAGCAGCTTACCCCGGGGGCCACGAAATGAGCAGTTCTTC. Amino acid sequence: CASSLPRGPRNEQFF. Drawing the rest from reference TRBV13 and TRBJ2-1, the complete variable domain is AAGVIQSPRHLIKEKRETATLKCYPIPRHDTVYWYQQGPGQDPQFLISFYEKMQSDKGSIPDRFSAQQFSDYHSELNMSSLELGDSALYFCASSLPRGPRNEQFFGPGTRLTVL.